This entry is about one TCR beta chain. The target antigen is unknown. The study sequenced TCR beta in blood CD8+ and CD4+ T cells. Through negative isolation, CD4+ and CD8+ T cells were obtained, while TEMRA cells were enriched using FACS. Random hexamers were used to reverse transcribe the RNA input (about 0.5 to 1 ug). The authors amplified TCR beta CDR3 across 54 Vbeta and 13 Jbeta using immunoSEQ multiplex PCR. TCRdb re-analysed the immunoSEQ multiplex PCR reads in MiXCR, keeping a single row per CDR3 protein. The table lists some 140,000 distinct CDR3 sequences, roughly 76% of them singletons, with roughly 0.48% in the top ten. This CDR3 spans 12 amino acids. Per the germline V gene, CDR1 is MNHEY and CDR2 is SMNVEV (reference sequence). V shed 5 bases and J shed 7 bases, with 12 bases lying between them. The sample comes from a study of CD8 T cells in Susac syndrome. Findings and caveats of the study: It was acknowledged by the study that relatively few individuals were included in its TCR sequencing and HLA analysis.

This receptor was obtained from a human donor with multiple sclerosis. The sample consisted of CD8+ T cells from PBMCs. V gene TRBV27 combines with J gene TRBJ2-7; D is uncertain. CDR3 loop: CASSPAAQEQYV. CDR3 nucleotides: TGTGCCAGCAGTCCTGCTGCCCAAGAGCAGTACGTC.